The source of this TCR beta chain is a study of shared clonotypes between healthy human individuals. Generated by immunoSEQ multiplex PCR, the TCRdb table keeps only in-frame clones and is missing some. Among roughly 2 million clones listed, about 95% were seen once. Only CD45RO-negative cells positively selected for CCR7 counted as naive CD8 cells, so terminally differentiated effector memory CD45RA+ cells were excluded. The germline V gene has CDR1 SGHDN and CDR2 FVKESK. The CDR3 is made up of 13 amino acids. V lost 4 bases and J 2 bases, leaving 8 bases between the germline ends. This chain links TRBV14 with TRBJ1-2; D remains ambiguous. The source of this sequence is a man in his late teens or twenties in good health. Sequencing used naive CD8+ T cells sorted from blood. The CDR3 nucleotides are TGTGCCAGCAGCCCTGTCAAGAACTATGGCTACACCTTC. This codes for CASSPVKNYGYTF.